This entry lists 30 T cell receptor beta chains sequenced from one sample in a study of blood T cell repertoires in COVID-19. The protocol was immunoSEQ multiplex PCR, while the TCRdb copy is restricted to in-frame clones and leaves out a portion. The top ten hold more than 0.95% of the sample, which has roughly 380,000 clones, more than 75% seen once. What was sequenced was peripheral blood. These receptors were obtained from a human donor with acute or convalescent COVID-19. The donor label of this sample is uncertain.

For this clone: In the same sample, other DNA sequences code for this CDR3. The rearrangement links TRBV6-5 to TRBJ1-2, with 8 bases lining up with TRBD1. V shed 6 bases and J 3 bases; nucleotides not matched to a gene: 3. The CDR3 length is 13 residues. Germline loops: CDR1 MNHEY, CDR2 SVGAGI. The DNA for the CDR3 is TGTGCCAGCAGCCTACAGGGGGACTATGGCTACACCTTC. It specifies CASSLQGDYGYTF.

The chain carries TRBV6-1 and TRBJ1-2; 8 bases align to TRBD1. Per the germline V gene, CDR1 is MNHNS and CDR2 is SASEGT. V lost 2 bases and J lost 1; bases outside the gene matches: 12. This CDR3 has 18 amino acids. The CDR3 loop reads CASSEFPDRVTVNYGYTF. CDR3 coding DNA: TGTGCCAGCAGTGAATTCCCGGACAGGGTTACAGTTAACTATGGCTACACCTTC.

The V call is TRBV18, the J call TRBJ2-3; possible D gene TRBD2, 6 bases. This CDR3 has 16 amino acids. V was clipped by 3 bases and J by 4 bases, with 17 bases between them. Germline V gene lookup returns CDR1 KGHSH and CDR2 LQKENI. The CDR3 DNA follows: TGTGCCAGCTCACCTAGGGGACTCGCACTCCCAGATACGCAGTATTTT. This translates into CASSPRGLALPDTQYF.

The chain links TRBV11-2 to TRBJ1-2; 7 bases fit TRBD1. The CDR3 runs to 14 residues. CDR1 SGHAT and CDR2 FQNNGV come from the germline V gene. V shed 4 bases, J shed 8 bases, and the junction held 10 bases outside the gene matches. The CDR3 loop is CASSYDRALPGYTF. The DNA of the CDR3 is TGTGCCAGCAGCTACGACAGGGCCCTACCCGGCTACACCTTC.

The chain employs TRBV18 and TRBJ2-7, with 9 positions matching TRBD1. V trimming: 2 bases; J trimming: 2 bases; junction bases outside the gene matches: 4. Germline CDR1 and CDR2: KGHSH and LQKENI. The CDR3 is 15 amino acids. CDR3 in amino acids: CASSPGGQGTYEQYF. Here the CDR3 DNA reads TGTGCCAGCTCACCAGGCGGACAGGGGACCTACGAGCAGTACTTC.

This clone was counted between two and nine times. The rearrangement links TRBV5-1 to TRBJ1-1; D ambiguous. There are 14 residues in the CDR3. Germline values: CDR1 SGHRS, CDR2 YFSETQ. Trimming removed 0 bases at V and 4 bases at J, with 10 bases between. The CDR3 protein is CASSLAGVPTEAFF. The CDR3 DNA sequence: TGCGCCAGCAGCTTGGCCGGAGTTCCCACTGAAGCTTTCTTT.

This chain uses TRBV7-8 with TRBJ2-1; 8 bases agree with TRBD2. After removal of 1 base from V and 1 base from J, the junction contained 3 bases not matched to a gene. CDR1 SGHVS and CDR2 FQNEAQ come from the germline V gene. The CDR3 is 16 amino acids. The CDR3 nucleotides are TGTGCCAGCAGCTTAGAGCGGGGGCGATCCTACAATGAGCAGTTCTTC. Translated, it gives CASSLERGRSYNEQFF. Together with reference TRBV7-8 and TRBJ2-1, the CDR3 gives the full variable domain: GAGVSQSPRYKVAKRGQDVALRCDPISGHVSLFWYQQALGQGPEFLTYFQNEAQLDKSGLPSDRFFAERPEGSVSTLKIQRTQQEDSAVYLCASSLERGRSYNEQFFGPGTRLTVL.

The chain employs TRBV5-1 and TRBJ2-5; D uncertain. The CDR3 runs 14 residues. Germline lookup yields CDR1 SGHRS and CDR2 YFSETQ. V gave up 4 bases and J gave up 0 bases, with 10 bases separating them. This CDR3 reads CASSESGYQETQYF. CDR3 coding DNA: TGCGCCAGCAGCGAATCAGGATACCAAGAGACCCAGTACTTC.

This clone showed up just a few times. This CDR3 reads CASSADYYGYTF. CDR3 bases: TGTGCCAGCAGCGCCGACTACTATGGCTACACCTTC. The chain has TRBV7-9 and TRBJ1-2; the D is unclear. Germline loops: CDR1 SEHNR, CDR2 FQNEAQ (reference sequence). V dropped 5 bases and J dropped 3 bases, with 7 bases sitting between them. The CDR3 runs to 12 residues.

The V and J genes are TRBV18 and TRBJ1-1; D gene unclear. Germline V gene sequence: CDR1 KGHSH, CDR2 LQKENI. V lost 8 bases, J lost 4 bases, and 11 bases lay in between. This CDR3 is built from 12 residues. CDR3 DNA: TGTGCCAGCCGCCCCGGAGGCACTGAAGCTTTCTTT. It translates to CASRPGGTEAFF.

The chain recombines TRBV5-1 with TRBJ1-1; D is ambiguous. CDR3 length: 14 amino acids. Trimming pared 0 bases from V and 1 base from J, leaving 7 bases between. From germline, CDR1 is SGHRS and CDR2 YFSETQ. The CDR3 region is CASSLVSGNTEAFF. The CDR3 nucleotides are TGCGCCAGCAGCTTGGTTTCAGGGAACACTGAAGCTTTCTTT.

The chain recombines TRBV6-4 with TRBJ2-1, with D maybe TRBD2 (7 bases). Germline V gives CDR1 MRHNA, CDR2 SNTAGT. The V end lost 6 bases, the J end lost 11 bases, and 14 bases lay between the germline ends. This CDR3 is 12 amino acids long. The CDR3 region has the DNA TGTGCCAGCAGCCAAGGGGGGGAGAAGCAGTTCTTC. Its translation: CASSQGGEKQFF.

V and J are TRBV5-6 and TRBJ1-1; 9 bases are shared with TRBD1. V lost 7 bases, J lost 1 base, and 11 bases stayed unmatched. The CDR3 is made up of 16 amino acids. Germline V gives CDR1 SGHDT, CDR2 YYEEEE. DNA for the CDR3: TGTGCCAGCGTTCGGACAGGGGATTTAAAGAACACTGAAGCTTTCTTT. Protein product: CASVRTGDLKNTEAFF.

This clone showed up just once. The chain links TRBV28 to TRBJ1-1, with D hard to call. Deletions cut 2 bases from V and 0 bases from J, with 7 bases between. Germline V gene lookup returns CDR1 MDHEN and CDR2 SYDVKM. CDR3 length: 14 amino acids. The CDR3 loop reads CASSLTQMNTEAFF. CDR3 nucleotides: TGTGCCAGCAGTTTAACACAGATGAACACTGAAGCTTTCTTT.

The chain recombines TRBV5-1 with TRBJ1-2; the D gene is possibly TRBD1 (6 bases). The CDR3 is made up of 14 amino acids. Germline V gives CDR1 SGHRS, CDR2 YFSETQ. The V end was cut by 4 bases, the J end by 4 bases, with 14 bases between. The CDR3 DNA is TGCGCCAGCAGCAAGACACAGGGCGGCTATGGCTACACCTTC. Its protein product is CASSKTQGGYGYTF.

This sequence joins TRBV24-1 and TRBJ2-7; tentative D call: TRBD1 (6 bases). The CDR3 has 15 residues. Germline lookup yields CDR1 KGHDR and CDR2 SFDVKD. V was pared by 2 bases and J by 2 bases, with 12 bases between. CDR3 sequence (DNA): TGTGCCACCAGTGATTCCCACGACAGGACCTACGAGCAGTACTTC. This encodes CATSDSHDRTYEQYF.

CDR3 residues: CSVNRGYDEAFF. CDR3 DNA sequence: TGCAGCGTCAACAGGGGCTATGATGAAGCTTTCTTT. The chain combines TRBV29-1 with TRBJ1-1; the match to TRBD1 covers 7 bases. This CDR3 comprises 12 residues. CDR1 and CDR2 from the germline V gene are SQVTM and ANQGSEA. J lost 7 bases, V lost 6 bases, and 8 bases had no gene match.

The chain has TRBV12-3 or TRBV12-4 and TRBJ1-2, with unresolved D. Trimming shortened V by 6 bases and J by 6 bases, and 5 bases separated the two germline ends. The CDR3 has 10 amino acids. The CDR3 nucleotides are TGTGCCAGCAGCCAAAATGGCTACACCTTC. This sequence encodes CASSQNGYTF.

The chain has TRBV6-5 and TRBJ2-7, with D perhaps TRBD1 (6 bases). This CDR3 region has 13 residues. Per the germline V gene, CDR1 is MNHEY and CDR2 is SVGAGI. V shed 6 bases and J shed 4 bases, with 13 bases lying between them. The CDR3: CASRGAGFYEQYF. CDR3 nucleotide sequence: TGTGCCAGCAGGGGGGCCGGCTTTTACGAGCAGTACTTC.

The chain has TRBV11-3 and TRBJ2-1, with 11 bases matching TRBD2. This CDR3 contains 14 residues. Germline CDR1 and CDR2: SGHNT and YENEEA. V shed 4 bases and J 9 bases; nucleotides not matched to a gene: 5. In nucleotides, the CDR3 is TGTGCCAGCAGCTCCCGGGGGACTAGCGGTGAGCAGTTCTTC. This encodes CASSSRGTSGEQFF.

The chain combines TRBV10-2 with TRBJ1-1; D unclear. V lost 8 bases, J lost 0 bases, and 10 bases lay in between. Germline V gene sequence: CDR1 WSHSY, CDR2 SAAADI. This CDR3 contains 13 residues. The CDR3 sequence is CASGGILNTEAFF. The DNA for the CDR3 is TGCGCCAGCGGCGGCATACTGAACACTGAAGCTTTCTTT.

The chain joins TRBV11-2 to TRBJ2-7; tentatively, D is TRBD2 (6 bases). Germline loops: CDR1 SGHAT, CDR2 FQNNGV. CDR3 length equals 13 residues. The V and J ends lost 1 base and 7 bases respectively, with 11 bases between them. The CDR3 DNA reads TGTGCCAGCAGCTTAGTGGCGGGATATGAGCAGTACTTC. It encodes CASSLVAGYEQYF.

This clone was seen only once. The chain carries TRBV5-8 and TRBJ2-2, with 10 bases matching TRBD2. Germline V gene lookup returns CDR1 SGHTS and CDR2 YDEGEE. The V and J ends lost 3 bases and 9 bases, in that order; junction bases with no gene match: 8. CDR3 length: 15 amino acids. The CDR3: CASSSGLALGRELFF. DNA for the CDR3: TGTGCCAGCAGCTCGGGACTAGCGTTGGGCCGGGAGCTGTTTTTT.

In nucleotides, the CDR3 is TGCGCCAGCAGCCAAGACCCAGGACAGGCGACCCCCCTCCACTTT. This sequence encodes CASSQDPGQATPLHF. The chain uses TRBV4-1 and TRBJ1-6; 7 nucleotides match TRBD1. The CDR3 is 15 residues long. Trimming at V came to 0 bases and at J to 13 bases, leaving 9 bases not matched to a gene. CDR1 is MGHRA and CDR2 is YSYEKL in the germline V gene.

The chain couples TRBV28 to TRBJ1-1; 7 nucleotides agree with TRBD1. The CDR3 length is 15 residues. Germline V gene data show CDR1 as MDHEN and CDR2 as SYDVKM. The V segment lost 5 bases and the J segment 5 bases; nucleotides outside the gene matches: 11. The CDR3 DNA follows: TGTGCCAGCAGTCTTCTCCGGGACAGCTTTACTGAAGCTTTCTTT. It yields the protein CASSLLRDSFTEAFF.

The chain has TRBV6-5 and TRBJ2-7; D call uncertain. Trimming cost V 3 bases and J 3 bases, with 3 bases left between them. This CDR3 contains 11 residues. Per the germline V gene, CDR1 is MNHEY and CDR2 is SVGAGI. The CDR3 nucleotides read TGTGCCAGCAGTTATCGCTACGAGCAGTACTTC. Encoded protein: CASSYRYEQYF.

V usage is TRBV28 and J usage is TRBJ2-7; maybe TRBD1 (6 bases). V was shortened by 8 bases and J by 1 base, with 18 bases between the two germline ends. In germline, CDR1 is MDHEN, CDR2 SYDVKM. CDR3 length equals 15 residues. The CDR3 region is CASRSGDQLSYEQYF. The CDR3 DNA follows: TGTGCCAGCCGCTCAGGGGACCAGTTGTCCTACGAGCAGTACTTC.

This chain uses TRBV6-6 with TRBJ2-1; 9 bases are shared with TRBD2. The CDR3 is made up of 15 amino acids. Unmatched junction bases numbered 5, after V lost 2 bases and J lost 6 bases. The germline V gene encodes CDR1 MNHNY and CDR2 SVGAGI (reference sequence). CDR3 protein: CASSYQGLATNEQFF. CDR3 in DNA: TGTGCCAGCAGTTACCAGGGACTAGCTACCAATGAGCAGTTCTTC.

This clone has a single count. The rearrangement joins TRBV6-5 to TRBJ2-1; possibly TRBD2 for D (5 bases). CDR3 length: 15 amino acids. Trimming cost V 8 bases and J 7 bases, with 21 bases left between them. Germline CDR1 reads MNHEY; CDR2 reads SVGAGI. The DNA of the CDR3 is TGTGCCAGCCTTACCGGGATTTTCGACTGGAATGAGCAGTTCTTC. Its translation: CASLTGIFDWNEQFF.

The chain combines TRBV24-1 with TRBJ2-3; 14 bases align to TRBD2. This CDR3 comprises 17 residues. The J segment lost 10 bases and the V segment lost 4 bases, leaving 12 bases of the junction unmatched. Germline-derived CDR1 and CDR2 are KGHDR and SFDVKD. CDR3 loop: CATSETGGTSGSGSQYF. The CDR3 bases are TGTGCCACCAGTGAGACGGGGGGGACTAGCGGGAGTGGGTCGCAGTATTTT.